Listed here are 22 T cell receptor beta chains from one sample, sequenced in a study of OX40 agonist ivuxolimab in advanced cancers. Library construction relied on the immunoSEQ multiplex PCR assay. In TCRdb, the immuneACCESS table is reduced to in-frame sequences with V and J assigned. These tables do not hold every clone; where another copy was compared, an unresolved V gene accounts for under half, and the others remain unexplained. Recorded for this sample are some 94,000 clones; around 91% of them occurred a single time. The top ten clonotypes cover about 0.81% of the sample. The material was CD4+ or CD8+ T cells sorted from blood, obtained in a trial of the OX40 agonist ivuxolimab. The receptors derive from an adult with an advanced solid tumor such as melanoma, head and neck, liver or kidney cancer.

This sequence joins TRBV2 and TRBJ2-7, with D perhaps matching TRBD2 (5 bases). Germline loops: CDR1 SNHLY, CDR2 FYNNEI. This CDR3 contains 15 residues. With 6 bases removed from V and 5 bases from J, the gap between germline ends came to 20 bases. The CDR3: CASSRLARRVNEQYF. CDR3 nucleotide sequence: TGTGCCAGCAGCCGTTTAGCGCGAAGGGTCAACGAGCAGTACTTC.

The chain carries TRBV6-5 and TRBJ1-2; D not resolved. The V gene's germline CDR1 is MNHEY and CDR2 SVGAGI. The CDR3 is 13 residues long. V lost 6 bases to trimming and J lost 1 base, with 9 bases between them. CDR3 in DNA: TGTGCCAGCAGCCCGGCAGTTAACTATGGCTACACCTTC. This translates into CASSPAVNYGYTF.

The chain uses TRBV6-6 and TRBJ2-3, with D possibly TRBD2 on 5 matching bases. The CDR3 runs to 16 residues. Per the germline V gene, CDR1 is MNHNY and CDR2 is SVGAGI (reference sequence). With 6 bases removed from V and 4 bases from J, the gap between germline ends came to 20 bases. The CDR3 DNA reads as TGTGCCAGCAGCCTTCTTTATGAGGGTAGGGCAGATACGCAGTATTTT. It yields the protein CASSLLYEGRADTQYF.

The chain uses TRBV19 and TRBJ1-3; D not certain. The V gene's germline CDR1 is LNHDA and CDR2 SQIVND (reference sequence). V lost 3 bases and J lost 0, with 12 bases in between. There are 16 residues in the CDR3. DNA of the CDR3: TGTGCCAGTAGTATCCCAGCAGATCCCTCTGGAAACACCATATATTTT. Translation gives CASSIPADPSGNTIYF.

This clone was recorded once. CDR3 protein: CASRETGGLYEQYF. The CDR3 DNA sequence: TGTGCCAGCAGGGAGACAGGGGGCCTCTACGAGCAGTACTTC. The chain carries TRBV28 and TRBJ2-7; 10 nucleotides match TRBD1. The CDR3 contains 14 residues. Trimming cost V 6 bases and J 3 bases; bases outside gene matches: 5. Germline V CDR1 and CDR2: MDHEN, SYDVKM.

This chain links TRBV19 with TRBJ2-7; possible D gene TRBD1, 5 bases. The CDR3 sequence is 13 residues long. V lost 7 bases and J lost 3, with 13 bases in between. Germline V gene lookup returns CDR1 LNHDA and CDR2 SQIVND (reference sequence). The CDR3 loop reads CASKQGNSYEQYF. For the CDR3, the DNA is TGTGCCAGTAAGCAGGGAAATAGCTACGAGCAGTACTTC.

A few counts support this clone. The CDR3 loop is CASSLAGGASGANVLTF. The CDR3 DNA reads as TGTGCCAGCAGCTTAGCTGGAGGTGCATCTGGGGCCAACGTCCTGACTTTC. This sequence joins TRBV7-2 and TRBJ2-6; a possible D gene is TRBD2 (5 bases). The CDR3 totals 17 residues. Deletions cut 0 bases from V and 1 base from J, with 10 bases between. Germline V gene lookup returns CDR1 SGHTA and CDR2 FQGNSA. Drawing the rest from reference TRBV7-2 and TRBJ2-6, the complete variable domain is GAGVSQSPSNKVTEKGKDVELRCDPISGHTALYWYRQSLGQGLEFLIYFQGNSAPDKSGLPSDRFSAERTGGSVSTLTIQRTQQEDSAVYLCASSLAGGASGANVLTFGAGSRLTVL.

This clone was recorded once. The chain is built from TRBV7-9 and TRBJ2-4; 8 bases map to TRBD2. The CDR3 is 16 amino acids. Germline CDR1 and CDR2: SEHNR and FQNEAQ (reference sequence). Trimming removed 1 base from V and 9 bases from J; junction bases left unmatched: 11. CDR3 DNA: TGTGCCAGCAGCTTAGGGCCAGCGGGAGCCCTCAGCATTCAGTACTTC. Its translation: CASSLGPAGALSIQYF.

V and J are TRBV10-3 and TRBJ2-3; 7 bases map to TRBD2. The CDR3 sequence is 17 residues long. V shed 0 bases and J 6 bases; nucleotides not matched to a gene: 12. The germline gives CDR1 ENHRY, CDR2 SYGVKD. The CDR3 DNA follows: TGTGCCATCAGTGAGTCGATCGCGGGAGAAGGTTTGGATACGCAGTATTTT. Amino acid sequence: CAISESIAGEGLDTQYF.

The J gene is TRBJ2-5, the V gene TRBV7-2; D is perhaps TRBD1 (6 bases). The V end was cut by 5 bases, the J end by 9 bases, with 13 bases between. The germline CDR1 and CDR2 sequences are SGHTA and FQGNSA. The CDR3 loop spans 12 amino acids. The CDR3 loop is CASSELQGSQYF. The CDR3 nucleotides read TGTGCCAGCAGCGAATTACAGGGATCCCAGTACTTC.

CDR3 sequence reads: CASSLEQGASYEQYF. As DNA, the CDR3 is TGTGCCAGCAGCTTAGAGCAGGGCGCCTCCTACGAGCAGTACTTC. The V and J genes are TRBV11-1 and TRBJ2-7; D perhaps matches TRBD1 (5 bases). The germline V and J ends were trimmed by 1 base and 0 bases, with 10 bases remaining between them. This CDR3 spans 15 amino acids. Looked up from germline, CDR1 is SGHAT and CDR2 is FQDESV (reference sequence).

The gene calls are TRBV5-1 and TRBJ2-7; tentatively, D is TRBD1 (5 bases). Germline CDR1 reads SGHRS; CDR2 reads YFSETQ. CDR3 size: 17 residues. Trimming pared 2 bases from V and 5 bases from J, leaving 23 bases between. The CDR3: CASSLISGRTGGDEQYF. CDR3 DNA: TGCGCCAGCAGCTTAATCTCCGGCCGAACAGGCGGCGACGAGCAGTACTTC.

This clone was counted a single time. The gene calls are TRBV5-4 and TRBJ2-3; tentative D call: TRBD2 (6 bases). Trimming pared 0 bases from V and 4 bases from J, leaving 9 bases between. Germline V gene data show CDR1 as SGHNT and CDR2 as YYREEE (reference sequence). CDR3 length: 14 residues. In nucleotides, the CDR3 is TGTGCCAGCAGCTTGGTACTAGCTTCAGATACGCAGTATTTT. As protein: CASSLVLASDTQYF.

The J gene is TRBJ2-7, the V gene TRBV7-2; tentatively, D is TRBD2 (5 bases). V lost 1 base and J lost 0, with 10 bases in between. The V gene's germline CDR1 is SGHTA and CDR2 FQGNSA. This CDR3 comprises 15 residues. DNA for the CDR3: TGTGCCAGCAGCTTAGACCCGGGGAGCTCCTACGAGCAGTACTTC. This translates into CASSLDPGSSYEQYF.

The chain recombines TRBV21-1 with TRBJ1-2; the table's TRBD1 call for D was not verified on the DNA. TRBV21-1 is labeled a pseudogene. CDR3 length: 14 amino acids. The CDR3 protein is CASSKNNPVHGYTF. CDR3 bases: TGTGCCAGCAGCAAAAACAACCCCGTTCATGGCTACACCTTC.

The rearrangement joins TRBV19 to TRBJ2-7, with D possibly called TRBD1 or TRBD2 (5 bases each). This CDR3 contains 16 residues. Germline V gene sequence: CDR1 LNHDA, CDR2 SQIVND (reference sequence). Trimming left V 5 bases short and J 6 bases short, with 23 bases between. The CDR3 DNA reads as TGTGCCAGTAGTCCCCACCGAGGGACCGCGCCCCGCGAGCAGTACTTC. This codes for CASSPHRGTAPREQYF.

This clone showed up just once. The chain joins TRBV9 to TRBJ1-2; no clear D. Germline V gene lookup returns CDR1 SGDLS and CDR2 YYNGEE. The germline V and J ends were trimmed by 4 bases and 1 base, with 11 bases remaining between them. The CDR3 runs 14 residues. The CDR3 DNA sequence: TGTGCCAGCAGCCTCCACGCTGATAACTATGGCTACACCTTC. Translated, it gives CASSLHADNYGYTF.

This clone was observed a single time. The chain combines TRBV15 with TRBJ2-3; 7 bases map to TRBD2. The trim removed 3 bases at V and 1 base at J, leaving 10 bases unmatched. Per the germline V gene, CDR1 is LNHNV and CDR2 is YYDKDF (reference sequence). The CDR3 is 17 residues long. The CDR3 is CATSSRYLAGGTDTQYF. For the CDR3, the DNA is TGTGCCACCAGCAGTCGGTATTTGGCGGGAGGCACAGATACGCAGTATTTT.

J is TRBJ2-3 and V is TRBV9, with 9 bases lining up with TRBD2. The CDR3 extends over 18 amino acids. V lost 0 bases, J lost 1 base, and 9 bases stayed unmatched. Germline assignment: CDR1 SGDLS and CDR2 YYNGEE. This CDR3 is CASSVGRPGLAGTDTQYF. The CDR3 coding sequence is TGTGCCAGCAGCGTAGGGAGACCGGGACTAGCAGGCACAGATACGCAGTATTTT.

This chain connects TRBV7-2 to TRBJ1-2; D not certain. The CDR3 is made up of 13 amino acids. Looked up from germline, CDR1 is SGHTA and CDR2 is FQGNSA. Trimming stripped 5 bases from V and 0 bases from J, with 7 bases between. The CDR3 nucleotides are TGTGCCAGCAGCCCGACCTCTAACTATGGCTACACCTTC. Translated: CASSPTSNYGYTF.

The chain couples TRBV7-2 to TRBJ2-5; possibly TRBD2 for D (7 bases). V was shortened by 2 bases and J by 0 bases, with 16 bases between the two germline ends. CDR1 and CDR2 from the germline V gene are SGHTA and FQGNSA. The CDR3 is 17 amino acids. In DNA form, the CDR3 reads TGTGCCAGCAGCTTACCGCGGGGGCAGGAGTACCAAGAGACCCAGTACTTC. It yields the protein CASSLPRGQEYQETQYF.

The chain couples TRBV5-4 to TRBJ2-3; tentatively, D is TRBD2 (6 bases). The CDR3 is made up of 14 amino acids. V dropped 0 bases and J dropped 5 bases, with 10 bases sitting between them. Germline CDR1 SGHNT, CDR2 YYREEE (reference sequence). The CDR3 protein is CASSLAGRVDTQYF. For the CDR3, the DNA is TGTGCCAGCAGCTTGGCCGGGAGAGTAGATACGCAGTATTTT.